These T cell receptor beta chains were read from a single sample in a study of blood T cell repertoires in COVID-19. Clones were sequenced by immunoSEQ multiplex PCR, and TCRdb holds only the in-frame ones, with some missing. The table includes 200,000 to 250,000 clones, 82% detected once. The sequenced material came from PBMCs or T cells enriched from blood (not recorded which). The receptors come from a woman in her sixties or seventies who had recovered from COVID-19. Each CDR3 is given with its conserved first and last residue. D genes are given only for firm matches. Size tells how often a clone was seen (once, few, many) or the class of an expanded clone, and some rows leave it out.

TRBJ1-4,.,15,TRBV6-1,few,CASSEGHSGNEKLFF,TGTGCCAGCAGTGAGGGACACTCGGGTAATGAAAAACTGTTTTTT
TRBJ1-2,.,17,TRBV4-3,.,CASSQGLRGLANYGYTF,TGCGCCAGCAGCCAAGGCCTTCGAGGATTAGCTAACTATGGCTACACCTTC
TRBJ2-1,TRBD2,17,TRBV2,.,CASSESSGGSYYNEQFF,TGTGCCAGCAGTGAATCGAGCGGGGGGTCTTACTACAATGAGCAGTTCTTC
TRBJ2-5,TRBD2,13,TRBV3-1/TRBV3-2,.,CASSQSGRETQYF,TGTGCCAGCAGCCAAAGCGGGAGAGAGACCCAGTACTTC
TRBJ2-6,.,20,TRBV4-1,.,CASSHGLAAGASSGANVLTF,TGCGCCAGCAGCCACGGTCTGGCGGCAGGGGCGAGCTCTGGGGCCAACGTCCTGACTTTC
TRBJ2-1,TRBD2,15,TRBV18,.,CASSPARLADNEQFF,TGTGCCAGCTCACCCGCTAGGCTAGCGGACAATGAGCAGTTCTTC
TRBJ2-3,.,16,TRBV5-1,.,CASSLGIKRNTDTQYF,TGCGCCAGCAGCTTGGGTATTAAGCGGAACACAGATACGCAGTATTTT
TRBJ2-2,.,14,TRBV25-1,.,CASSESFDTGELFF,TGTGCCAGCAGTGAATCCTTCGACACCGGGGAGCTGTTTTTT
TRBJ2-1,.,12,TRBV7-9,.,CASVGSTHEQFF,TGTGCCAGCGTTGGTAGCACCCATGAGCAGTTCTTC
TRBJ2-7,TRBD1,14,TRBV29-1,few,CSVDRTGQQYEQYF,TGCAGCGTTGATAGGACAGGGCAGCAATACGAGCAGTACTTC
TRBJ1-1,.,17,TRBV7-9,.,CASSQYPSDRLNTEAFF,TGTGCCAGCAGTCAGTACCCCTCCGACAGACTGAACACTGAAGCTTTCTTT
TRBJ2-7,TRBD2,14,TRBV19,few,CASSIPGRVYEQYF,TGTGCCAGTAGTATCCCCGGGAGGGTTTACGAGCAGTACTTC
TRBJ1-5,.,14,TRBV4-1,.,CASSPSGTNQPQHF,TGCGCCAGCAGCCCTTCAGGTACAAATCAGCCCCAGCATTTT
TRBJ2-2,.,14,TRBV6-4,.,CASSVTGFTGELFF,TGTGCCAGCAGTGTTACAGGGTTCACCGGGGAGCTGTTTTTT
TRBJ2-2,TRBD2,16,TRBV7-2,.,CASSLASGKNTGELFF,TGTGCCAGCAGCTTAGCTAGCGGGAAGAACACCGGGGAGCTGTTTTTT
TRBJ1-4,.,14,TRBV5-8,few,CASSYPAGDEKLFF,TGTGCCAGCAGCTACCCCGCAGGGGATGAAAAACTGTTTTTT
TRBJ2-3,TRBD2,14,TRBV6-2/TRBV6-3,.,CASSAGVSTDTQYF,TGTGCCAGCAGCGCGGGGGTCTCCACAGATACGCAGTATTTT
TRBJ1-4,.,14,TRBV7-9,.,CASSLDRQGSDLFF,TGTGCCAGCAGCTTAGACCGGCAGGGGTCAGACCTGTTTTTT
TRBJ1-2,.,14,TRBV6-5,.,CASSESGEIYGYTF,TGTGCCAGCAGCGAGAGCGGGGAGATATATGGCTACACCTTC
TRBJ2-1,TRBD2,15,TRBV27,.,CASSYQREVGHEQFF,TGTGCCAGCAGTTACCAGCGGGAGGTAGGGCATGAGCAGTTCTTC
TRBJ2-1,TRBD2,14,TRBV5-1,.,CASSPGGSYNEQFF,TGCGCCAGCAGCCCGGGGGGGTCCTACAATGAGCAGTTCTTC
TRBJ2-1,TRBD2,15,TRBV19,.,CASSISGGSYNEQFF,TGTGCCAGTAGTATCAGCGGGGGCTCCTACAATGAGCAGTTCTTC
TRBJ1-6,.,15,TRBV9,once,CASSAHQTENSPLHF,TGTGCCAGCAGCGCCCACCAAACAGAGAACTCACCCCTCCACTTT
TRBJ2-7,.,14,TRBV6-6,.,CASSFERTRDEQYF,TGTGCCAGCAGTTTTGAGCGAACCCGGGACGAGCAGTACTTC
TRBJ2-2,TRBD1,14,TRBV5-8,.,CASGTGRHTGELFF,TGTGCCAGTGGGACAGGGAGGCACACCGGGGAGCTGTTTTTT
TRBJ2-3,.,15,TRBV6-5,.,CASTKDTTLTDTQYF,TGTGCCAGCACGAAGGACACAACCCTCACAGATACGCAGTATTTT
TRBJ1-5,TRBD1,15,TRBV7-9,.,CASSSQGALDQPQHF,TGTGCCAGCAGCTCACAGGGGGCCCTAGATCAGCCCCAGCATTTT
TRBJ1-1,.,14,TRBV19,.,CASSPSRGRTEAFF,TGTGCCAGTAGTCCCTCTCGAGGGAGAACTGAAGCTTTCTTT
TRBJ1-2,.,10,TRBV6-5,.,CASNFPYPTF,TGTGCCAGCAATTTCCCCTACCCCACCTTC
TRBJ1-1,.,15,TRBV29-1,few,CSVEDSGGMNTEAFF,TGCAGCGTTGAAGATAGTGGCGGGATGAACACTGAAGCTTTCTTT
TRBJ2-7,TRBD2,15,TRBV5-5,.,CASSLSVAGSYEQYF,TGTGCCAGCAGCTTGTCAGTAGCGGGGTCCTACGAGCAGTACTTC
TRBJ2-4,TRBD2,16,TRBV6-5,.,CASSFQAGDAKNIQYF,TGTGCCAGCAGTTTCCAAGCGGGGGACGCCAAAAACATTCAGTACTTC
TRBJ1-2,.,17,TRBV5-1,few,CASSLELAGRGGYGYTF,TGCGCCAGCAGCTTGGAGTTAGCGGGGCGAGGAGGCTATGGCTACACCTTC